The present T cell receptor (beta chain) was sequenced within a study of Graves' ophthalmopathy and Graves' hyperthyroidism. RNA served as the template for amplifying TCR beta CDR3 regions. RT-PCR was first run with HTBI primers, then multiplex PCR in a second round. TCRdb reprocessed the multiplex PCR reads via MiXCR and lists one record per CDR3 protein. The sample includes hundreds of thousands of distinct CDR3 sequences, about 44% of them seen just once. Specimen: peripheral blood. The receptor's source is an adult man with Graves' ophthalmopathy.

The CDR3 nucleotides read TGTGCCAGCAGTTTGGCGGGACAGGGGGACAACGAGCAGTACTTC. Amino acids: CASSLAGQGDNEQYF. The rearrangement joins TRBV2 to TRBJ2-7; 11 positions agree with TRBD1. With 5 bases clipped from V and 5 bases from J, the junction kept 8 bases outside the gene matches. The CDR3 is 15 residues long. Germline V gene sequence: CDR1 SNHLY, CDR2 FYNNEI.